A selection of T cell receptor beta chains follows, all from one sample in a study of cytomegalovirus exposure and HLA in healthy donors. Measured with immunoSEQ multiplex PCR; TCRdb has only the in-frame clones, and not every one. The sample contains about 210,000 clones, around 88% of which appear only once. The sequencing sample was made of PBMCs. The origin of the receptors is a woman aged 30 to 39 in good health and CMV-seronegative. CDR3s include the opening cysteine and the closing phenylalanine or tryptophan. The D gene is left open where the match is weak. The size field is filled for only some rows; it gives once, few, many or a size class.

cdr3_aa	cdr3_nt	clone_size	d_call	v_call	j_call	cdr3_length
CASSWDRAEAFF	TGCGCCAGCAGCTGGGACAGGGCTGAAGCTTTCTTT	NA	TRBD1	TRBV5-1	TRBJ1-1	12
CANRLVNLQETQYF	TGTGCCAACAGACTAGTGAATCTCCAAGAGACCCAGTACTTC	NA	NA	TRBV2	TRBJ2-5	14
CASSLDGTVMNTEAFF	TGCGCCAGCAGCTTGGATGGGACAGTAATGAACACTGAAGCTTTCTTT	NA	TRBD1	TRBV5-1	TRBJ1-1	16
CASSLRTSGPYEQYF	TGCGCCAGCAGCTTGCGCACTAGCGGACCCTACGAGCAGTACTTC	NA	TRBD2	TRBV5-1	TRBJ2-7	15
CASSVGGGLTEAFF	TGTGCCAGCAGTGTCGGTGGGGGGTTGACTGAAGCTTTCTTT	NA	NA	TRBV6-1	TRBJ1-1	14
CAISGTGSLSSYEQYF	TGTGCCATCAGTGGCACCGGGAGCCTGAGCTCCTACGAGCAGTACTTC	NA	NA	TRBV10-3	TRBJ2-7	16
CASSFSGITHEQYF	TGTGCCAGCAGTTTTAGCGGGATTACGCACGAGCAGTACTTC	NA	TRBD2	TRBV6-5	TRBJ2-7	14
CASSLDQANYGYTF	TGTGCCAGCAGCTTAGACCAGGCTAACTATGGCTACACCTTC	once	NA	TRBV7-8	TRBJ1-2	14
CASSPRTGNQPQHF	TGTGCCAGCAGTCCGCGGACGGGGAATCAGCCCCAGCATTTT	NA	NA	TRBV6-6	TRBJ1-5	14
CASTPGSSGRTGELFF	TGTGCCAGCACTCCCGGATCTAGCGGGAGGACCGGGGAGCTGTTTTTT	once	TRBD2	TRBV27	TRBJ2-2	16
CASSPEGLAGGSYNEQFF	TGCGCCAGCAGCCCCGAGGGGCTAGCGGGAGGGTCCTACAATGAGCAGTTCTTC	NA	TRBD2	TRBV5-1	TRBJ2-1	18
CSVDFQGTEAFF	TGCAGCGTTGATTTCCAGGGTACTGAAGCTTTCTTT	once	NA	TRBV29-1	TRBJ1-1	12
CASSQGTSGAQETQYF	TGCGCCAGCAGCCAGGGGACTAGCGGGGCGCAAGAGACCCAGTACTTC	once	TRBD2	TRBV4-1	TRBJ2-5	16
CSALTPPSHNEQFF	TGCAGCGCCCTAACCCCCCCGTCCCACAATGAGCAGTTCTTC	NA	NA	TRBV29-1	TRBJ2-1	14
CASSVGRQGDFVNQPQHF	TGTGCCAGCAGTGTCGGGCGGCAGGGGGACTTTGTCAATCAGCCCCAGCATTTT	NA	TRBD1	TRBV6-1	TRBJ1-5	18
CASSFTGTGELFF	TGTGCCAGTAGTTTTACGGGAACCGGGGAGCTGTTTTTT	NA	NA	TRBV19	TRBJ2-2	13
CAKRRTAYEQYF	TGTGCCAAGAGGAGGACAGCGTACGAGCAGTACTTC	few	NA	TRBV2	TRBJ2-7	12
CASSWGQTATNEKLFF	TGTGCCAGCAGCTGGGGACAGACTGCAACTAATGAAAAACTGTTTTTT	NA	TRBD1	TRBV5-6	TRBJ1-4	16
CASAVGGAGQDYEQYF	TGTGCCAGCGCCGTGGGTGGAGCGGGGCAAGACTACGAGCAGTACTTC	NA	TRBD2	TRBV28	TRBJ2-7	16
CASRVAGAGDTQYF	TGCGCCAGCAGAGTTGCGGGAGCTGGAGATACGCAGTATTTT	NA	TRBD2	TRBV5-1	TRBJ2-3	14
CASSLSSGTYNEQFF	TGTGCCAGCAGCTTGTCTAGCGGGACCTACAATGAGCAGTTCTTC	NA	TRBD2	TRBV5-6	TRBJ2-1	15
CASSQSPGGAENTEAFF	TGTGCCAGCAGCCAATCCCCAGGGGGCGCAGAGAACACTGAAGCTTTCTTT	NA	TRBD1	TRBV16	TRBJ1-1	17
CASSTTGQGSYNEQFF	TGTGCCAGCAGCACCACAGGACAGGGAAGCTACAATGAGCAGTTCTTC	NA	TRBD1	TRBV9	TRBJ2-1	16
CASTQGGEQFF	TGTGCCAGTACCCAGGGTGGAGAGCAGTTCTTC	NA	NA	TRBV19	TRBJ2-1	11
CASSLDSNNEKLFF	TGCGCCAGCAGCTTGGACAGCAACAATGAAAAACTGTTTTTT	NA	NA	TRBV4-1	TRBJ1-4	14